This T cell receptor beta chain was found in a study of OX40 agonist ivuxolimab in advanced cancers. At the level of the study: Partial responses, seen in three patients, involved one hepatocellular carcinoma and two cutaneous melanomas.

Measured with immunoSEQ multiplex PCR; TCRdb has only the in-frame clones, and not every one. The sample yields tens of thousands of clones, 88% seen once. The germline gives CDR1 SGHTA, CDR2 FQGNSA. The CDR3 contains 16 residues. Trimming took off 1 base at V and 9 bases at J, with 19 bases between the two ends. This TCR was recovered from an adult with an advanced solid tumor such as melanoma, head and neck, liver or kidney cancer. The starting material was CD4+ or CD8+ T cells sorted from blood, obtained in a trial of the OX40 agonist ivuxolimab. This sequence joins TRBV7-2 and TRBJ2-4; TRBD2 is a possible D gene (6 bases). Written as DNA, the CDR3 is TGTGCCAGCAGCTTAGGGGGAAAGGGAGAGGGAGGCATTCAGTACTTC. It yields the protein CASSLGGKGEGGIQYF.